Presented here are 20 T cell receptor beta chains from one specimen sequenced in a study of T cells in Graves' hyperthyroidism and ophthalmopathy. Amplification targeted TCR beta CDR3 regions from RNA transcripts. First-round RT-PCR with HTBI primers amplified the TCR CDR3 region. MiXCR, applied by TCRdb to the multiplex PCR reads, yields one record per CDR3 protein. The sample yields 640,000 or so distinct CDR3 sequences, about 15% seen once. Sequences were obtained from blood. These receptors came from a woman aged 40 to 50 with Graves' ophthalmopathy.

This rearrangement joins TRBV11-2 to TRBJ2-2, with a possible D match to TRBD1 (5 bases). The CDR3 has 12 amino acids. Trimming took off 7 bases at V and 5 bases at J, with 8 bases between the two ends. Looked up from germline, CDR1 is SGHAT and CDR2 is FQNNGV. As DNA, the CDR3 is TGTGCCAGCACGCGACAGACCGGGGAGCTGTTTTTT. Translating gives CASTRQTGELFF.

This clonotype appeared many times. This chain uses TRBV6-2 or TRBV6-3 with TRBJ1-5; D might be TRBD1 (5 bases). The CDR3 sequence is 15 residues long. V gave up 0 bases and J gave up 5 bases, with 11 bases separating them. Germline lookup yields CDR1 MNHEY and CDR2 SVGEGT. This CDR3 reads CASSYSPGAYQPQHF. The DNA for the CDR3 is TGTGCCAGCAGTTACTCCCCTGGGGCTTATCAGCCCCAGCATTTT.

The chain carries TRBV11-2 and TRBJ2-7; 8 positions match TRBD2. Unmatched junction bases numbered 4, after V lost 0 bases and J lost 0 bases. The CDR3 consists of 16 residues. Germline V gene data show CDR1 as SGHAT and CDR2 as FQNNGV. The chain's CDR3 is CASSLDTSGLSYEQYF. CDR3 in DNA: TGTGCCAGCAGCTTAGACACTAGCGGACTCTCCTACGAGCAGTACTTC.

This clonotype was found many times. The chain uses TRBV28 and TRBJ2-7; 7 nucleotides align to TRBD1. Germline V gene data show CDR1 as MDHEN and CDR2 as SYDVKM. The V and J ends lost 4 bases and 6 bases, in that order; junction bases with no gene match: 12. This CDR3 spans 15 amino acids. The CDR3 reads CASSSSLEPGGEQYF. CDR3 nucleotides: TGTGCCAGCAGTTCCTCACTAGAACCAGGGGGCGAGCAGTACTTC.

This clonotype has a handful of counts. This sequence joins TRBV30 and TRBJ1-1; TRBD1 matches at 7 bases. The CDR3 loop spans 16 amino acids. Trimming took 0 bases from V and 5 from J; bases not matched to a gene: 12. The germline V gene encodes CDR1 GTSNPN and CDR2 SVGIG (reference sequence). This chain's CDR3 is CAWSVSYRDSGTEAFF. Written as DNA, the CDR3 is TGTGCCTGGAGTGTATCTTATCGGGACAGCGGGACTGAAGCTTTCTTT.

CDR3 bases: TGTGCCATACCCGGGACAGGTAGCGAGCAGTACTTC. Amino acid sequence: CAIPGTGSEQYF. This chain uses TRBV2 with TRBJ2-7; 8 bases map to TRBD1. Per the germline V gene, CDR1 is SNHLY and CDR2 is FYNNEI. The CDR3 totals 12 residues. Unmatched junction bases numbered 8, after V lost 10 bases and J lost 6 bases.

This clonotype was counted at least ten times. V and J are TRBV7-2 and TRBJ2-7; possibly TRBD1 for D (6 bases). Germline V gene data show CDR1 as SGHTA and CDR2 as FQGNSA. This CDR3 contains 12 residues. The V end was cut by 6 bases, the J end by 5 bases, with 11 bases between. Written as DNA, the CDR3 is TGTGCCAGCAGGACCCCAGGGGACGAGCAGTACTTC. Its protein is CASRTPGDEQYF.

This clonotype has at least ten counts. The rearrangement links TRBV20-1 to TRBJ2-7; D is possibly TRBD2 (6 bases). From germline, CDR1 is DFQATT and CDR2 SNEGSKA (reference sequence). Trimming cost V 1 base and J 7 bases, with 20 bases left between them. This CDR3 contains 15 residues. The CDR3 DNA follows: TGCAGTGCTAGAGGCACGGGGCTCGCGGGATATGAGCAGTACTTC. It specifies CSARGTGLAGYEQYF.

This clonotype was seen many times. The CDR3 here is CAITAGENQPQHF. In DNA form, the CDR3 reads TGTGCCATCACGGCAGGGGAAAATCAGCCCCAGCATTTT. The chain joins TRBV10-3 to TRBJ1-5; D may be TRBD1 (6 bases). The CDR3 spans 13 residues. Germline lookup yields CDR1 ENHRY and CDR2 SYGVKD. Trimming took 7 bases from V and 4 from J, leaving 11 bases between them.

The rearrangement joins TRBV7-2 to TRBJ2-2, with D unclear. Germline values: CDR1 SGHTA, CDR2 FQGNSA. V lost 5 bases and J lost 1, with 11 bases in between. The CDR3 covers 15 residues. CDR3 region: CASSAITGNTGELFF. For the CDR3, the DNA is TGTGCCAGCAGCGCCATCACGGGGAACACCGGGGAGCTGTTTTTT.

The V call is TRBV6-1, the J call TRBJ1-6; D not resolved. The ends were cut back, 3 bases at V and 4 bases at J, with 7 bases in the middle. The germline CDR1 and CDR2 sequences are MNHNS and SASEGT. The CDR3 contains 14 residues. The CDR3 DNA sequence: TGTGCCAGCAGTGACGGCCTTTATAATTCACCCCTCCACTTT. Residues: CASSDGLYNSPLHF.

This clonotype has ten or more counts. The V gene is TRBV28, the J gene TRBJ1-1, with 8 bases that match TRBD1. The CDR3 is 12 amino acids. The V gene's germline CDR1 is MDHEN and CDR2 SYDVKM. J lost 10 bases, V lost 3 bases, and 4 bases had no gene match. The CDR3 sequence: CASSFQGARAFF. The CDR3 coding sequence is TGTGCCAGCAGTTTTCAGGGGGCGCGAGCTTTCTTT.

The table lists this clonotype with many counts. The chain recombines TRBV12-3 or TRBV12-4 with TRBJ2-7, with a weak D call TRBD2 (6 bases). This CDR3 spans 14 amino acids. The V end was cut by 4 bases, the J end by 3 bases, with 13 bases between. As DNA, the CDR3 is TGTGCCAGCAGTTGGGCTGGGGGACTCTACGAGCAGTACTTC. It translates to CASSWAGGLYEQYF.

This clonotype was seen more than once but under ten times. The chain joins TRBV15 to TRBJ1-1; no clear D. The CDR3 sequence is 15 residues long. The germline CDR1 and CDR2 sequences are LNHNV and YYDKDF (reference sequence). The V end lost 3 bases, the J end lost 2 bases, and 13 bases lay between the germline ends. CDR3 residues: CATSSRPGRNTEAFF. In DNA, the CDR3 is TGTGCCACCAGCAGTAGACCCGGGAGAAACACTGAAGCTTTCTTT.

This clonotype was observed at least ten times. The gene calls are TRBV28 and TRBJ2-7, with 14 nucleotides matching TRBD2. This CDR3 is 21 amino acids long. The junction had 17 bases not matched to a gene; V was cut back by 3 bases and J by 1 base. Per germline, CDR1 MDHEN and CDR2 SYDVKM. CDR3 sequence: CASSFPASGTSGRGGSYEQYF. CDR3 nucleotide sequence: TGTGCCAGCAGTTTCCCTGCCTCCGGGACTAGCGGGAGAGGTGGGTCCTACGAGCAGTACTTC.

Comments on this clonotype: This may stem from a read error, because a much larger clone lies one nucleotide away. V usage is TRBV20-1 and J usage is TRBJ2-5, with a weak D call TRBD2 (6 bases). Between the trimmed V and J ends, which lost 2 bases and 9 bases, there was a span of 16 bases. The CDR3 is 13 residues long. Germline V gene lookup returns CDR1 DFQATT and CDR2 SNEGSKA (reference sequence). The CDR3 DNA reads TGCAGTGCTAGAAGCCCTCCTAGCGAGGCCCAGTACTTC. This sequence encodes CSARSPPSEAQYF.

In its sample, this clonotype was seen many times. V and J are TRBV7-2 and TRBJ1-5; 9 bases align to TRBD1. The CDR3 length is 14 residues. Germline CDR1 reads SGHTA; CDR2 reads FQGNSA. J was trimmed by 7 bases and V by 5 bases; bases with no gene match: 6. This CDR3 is CASSVGTGWQPQHF. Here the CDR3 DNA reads TGTGCCAGCAGCGTAGGGACAGGGTGGCAGCCCCAGCATTTT.

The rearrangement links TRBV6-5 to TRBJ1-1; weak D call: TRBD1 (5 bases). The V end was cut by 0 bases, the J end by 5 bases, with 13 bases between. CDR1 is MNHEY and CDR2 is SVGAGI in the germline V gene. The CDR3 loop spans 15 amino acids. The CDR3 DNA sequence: TGTGCCAGCAGTTACTCGATGGGTGGGGGAACTGAAGCTTTCTTT. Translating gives CASSYSMGGGTEAFF.

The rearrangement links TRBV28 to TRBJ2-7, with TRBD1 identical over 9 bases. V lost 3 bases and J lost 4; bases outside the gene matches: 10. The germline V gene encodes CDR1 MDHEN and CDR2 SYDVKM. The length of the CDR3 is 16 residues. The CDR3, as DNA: TGTGCCAGCAGTTTCCTCGACAGGGGGATTAGATACGAGCAGTACTTC. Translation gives CASSFLDRGIRYEQYF.

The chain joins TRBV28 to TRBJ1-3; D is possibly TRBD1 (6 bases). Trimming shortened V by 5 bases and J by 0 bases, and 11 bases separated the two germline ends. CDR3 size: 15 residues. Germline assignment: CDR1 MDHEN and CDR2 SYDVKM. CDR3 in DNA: TGTGCCAGCAGTCTGGGGGCTCTCTCTGGAAACACCATATATTTT. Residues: CASSLGALSGNTIYF.